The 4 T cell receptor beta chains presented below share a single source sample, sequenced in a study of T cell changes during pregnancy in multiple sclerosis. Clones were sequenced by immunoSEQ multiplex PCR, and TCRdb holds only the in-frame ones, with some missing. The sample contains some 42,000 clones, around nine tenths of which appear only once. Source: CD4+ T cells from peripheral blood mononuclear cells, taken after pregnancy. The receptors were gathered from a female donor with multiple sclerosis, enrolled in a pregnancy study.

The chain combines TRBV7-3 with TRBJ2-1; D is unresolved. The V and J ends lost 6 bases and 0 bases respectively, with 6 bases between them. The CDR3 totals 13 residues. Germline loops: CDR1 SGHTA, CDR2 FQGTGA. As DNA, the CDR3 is TGTGCCAGCAGGGCCAACTCCTACAATGAGCAGTTCTTC. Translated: CASRANSYNEQFF. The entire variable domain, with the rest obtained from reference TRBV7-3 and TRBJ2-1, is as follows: GAGVSQTPSNKVTEKGKYVELRCDPISGHTALYWYRQSLGQGPEFLIYFQGTGAADDSGLPNDRFFAVRPEGSVSTLKIQRTERGDSAVYLCASRANSYNEQFFGPGTRLTVL.

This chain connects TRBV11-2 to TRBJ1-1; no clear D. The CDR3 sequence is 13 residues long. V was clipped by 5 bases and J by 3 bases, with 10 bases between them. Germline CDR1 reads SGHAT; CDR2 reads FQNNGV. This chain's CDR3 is CASSPGWDTEAFF. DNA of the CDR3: TGTGCCAGCAGCCCCGGGTGGGACACTGAAGCTTTCTTT.

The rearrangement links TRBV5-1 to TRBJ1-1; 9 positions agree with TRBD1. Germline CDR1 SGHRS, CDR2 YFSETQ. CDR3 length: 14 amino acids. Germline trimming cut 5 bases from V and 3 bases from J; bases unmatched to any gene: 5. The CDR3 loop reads CASRQQGADTEAFF. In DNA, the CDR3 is TGCGCCAGCAGGCAACAGGGGGCGGACACTGAAGCTTTCTTT.

CDR3 loop: CASSFYRADTQYF. In nucleotides, the CDR3 is TGTGCCAGCAGCTTCTACAGGGCAGATACGCAGTATTTT. The chain has TRBV7-8 and TRBJ2-3; TRBD1 might be the D (6 bases). CDR3 length equals 13 residues. V shed 3 bases and J shed 4 bases, with 8 bases lying between them. Germline assignment: CDR1 SGHVS and CDR2 FQNEAQ.